The clone carrying this T cell receptor beta chain was detected a few times. Its target is unknown. V lost 0 bases and J 8 bases, leaving 19 bases between the germline ends. The germline gives CDR1 SGDLS, CDR2 YYNGEE. The CDR3 has 16 amino acids. Reverse transcribed after extraction, RNA yielded cDNA as the sequencing template. Generated by immunoSEQ multiplex PCR, the TCRdb table keeps only in-frame clones and is missing some. In the table there are about 150,000 clones, roughly 52% of which are singletons. The data derive from a study of CD8+ T cells in alopecia areata. Study-wide background: Severity of treated patients was scored by affected scalp percentage. Whole-study results and caveats: Persistence of many expanded lesional clones was seen in scalp and blood during tofacitinib.

Described treatment: oral pan-JAK inhibitor, 5-10 mg twice daily. The origin of this receptor is a human donor with alopecia areata. The rearrangement joins TRBV9 to TRBJ2-3, with a tentative D call TRBD2 (7 bases). The material was CD8+ T cells sorted from blood, obtained at week 4, from a patient treated with tofacitinib. The CDR3 protein is CASSVEAVGGAFTQYF. The CDR3 DNA reads as TGTGCCAGCAGCGTAGAGGCCGTGGGGGGGGCCTTTACGCAGTATTTT.